The 12 T cell receptor beta chains given below trace back to one sample, sequenced in a study of T cells in Graves' hyperthyroidism and ophthalmopathy. TCR beta CDR3 regions were amplified from RNA. The HTBI primer set served for first-round RT-PCR of the TCR CDR3. TCRdb passed the multiplex PCR reads through MiXCR, listing each CDR3 protein once. The data contain more than 500,000 distinct CDR3 sequences, 46% of them singletons. The sample consisted of peripheral blood or thyroid tissue (not recorded which). The receptors were gathered from an adult woman with Graves' disease, either hyperthyroidism or ophthalmopathy (not recorded which).

This clonotype was seen a handful of times. CDR3 in DNA: TGTGCCAGCAGTTATTGGGGGAATAATCAGCCCCAGCATTTT. This codes for CASSYWGNNQPQHF. The genes are TRBV6-5 and TRBJ1-5; perhaps TRBD1 as D (5 bases). This CDR3 comprises 14 residues. Germline values: CDR1 MNHEY, CDR2 SVGAGI. V lost 3 bases, J lost 4 bases, and 10 bases lay in between.

This clonotype was seen repeatedly, ten times or more. The rearrangement links TRBV7-9 to TRBJ2-7; 8 nucleotides match TRBD2. Germline V gene data show CDR1 as SEHNR and CDR2 as FQNEAQ (reference sequence). V was pared by 1 base and J by 0 bases, with 5 bases of the junction left unmatched. CDR3 length: 16 amino acids. The CDR3 here is CASSLGLAGHSYEQYF. CDR3 sequence (DNA): TGTGCCAGCAGCTTAGGGTTAGCGGGGCACTCCTACGAGCAGTACTTC.

The chain is built from TRBV29-1 and TRBJ1-3, with 12 bases identical to TRBD1. Trimming removed 6 bases from V and 0 bases from J; junction bases left unmatched: 12. The CDR3 consists of 18 residues. From germline, CDR1 is SQVTM and CDR2 ANQGSEA. The CDR3 nucleotides are TGCAGCGTCCAACCGGGACAGGGGGCTCAGGGCTCTGGAAACACCATATATTTT. Translation gives CSVQPGQGAQGSGNTIYF.

This clonotype was seen a handful of times. The chain carries TRBV7-2 and TRBJ2-6; D gene uncertain. Between the trimmed V and J ends, which lost 9 bases and 0 bases, there was a span of 21 bases. Germline assignment: CDR1 SGHTA and CDR2 FQGNSA. CDR3 length equals 18 residues. The CDR3 coding sequence is TGTGCCAGTTACGACCCCTCTCAACCCGCCTCTGGGGCCAACGTCCTGACTTTC. Translating it yields CASYDPSQPASGANVLTF.

To note about this clonotype: This clone may be a read error of a much larger clone one base away. The rearrangement uses TRBV5-5 and TRBJ1-1; D is ambiguous. The V and J ends lost 0 bases and 4 bases respectively, with 10 bases between them. Germline values: CDR1 SGHKS, CDR2 YYEKEE (reference sequence). This CDR3 region has 14 residues. The CDR3 DNA reads as TGTGCCAGCAGCTTGGCTTCGGCGAGCACTGAAGCTTTCTTT. Translation gives CASSLASASTEAFF.

This clonotype was recorded many times. This chain uses TRBV19 with TRBJ1-2; unclear D gene. The V gene lost 2 bases and the J gene lost 6 bases, with 4 bases spanning the gap. The CDR3 runs to 11 residues. Germline loops: CDR1 LNHDA, CDR2 SQIVND (reference sequence). Here the CDR3 DNA reads TGTGCCAGTAGTATAAGGAATGGCTACACCTTC. Translation: CASSIRNGYTF.

This clonotype was counted at least ten times. The rearrangement links TRBV12-3 or TRBV12-4 to TRBJ1-5; D ambiguous. The CDR3 length is 14 residues. Between the trimmed V and J ends, which lost 5 bases and 5 bases, there was a span of 13 bases. The CDR3 region is CASSQIGGHQPQHF. The CDR3 DNA sequence: TGTGCCAGCAGTCAAATAGGTGGTCATCAGCCCCAGCATTTT.

This rearrangement joins TRBV15 to TRBJ2-7, with D possibly called TRBD1 or TRBD2 (5 bases each). Trimming removed 5 bases at V and 3 bases at J, with 11 bases between. Germline V gene data show CDR1 as LNHNV and CDR2 as YYDKDF (reference sequence). The CDR3 length is 13 residues. The CDR3 bases are TGTGCCACCAGCGGGGGTGGACTCTACGAGCAGTACTTC. As protein: CATSGGGLYEQYF.

This clonotype was observed a few times. The chain carries TRBV28 and TRBJ2-5, with TRBD2 identical over 8 bases. Germline CDR1 is MDHEN and CDR2 is SYDVKM. With V trimmed by 6 bases and J by 4 bases, 13 bases remained unmatched. The CDR3 runs to 16 residues. CDR3 DNA sequence: TGTGCCAGCAGAGAACGGGAGGGCCGGGGAGGAGAGACCCAGTACTTC. Translated, it gives CASREREGRGGETQYF. The full variable domain, its missing parts supplied by reference TRBV28 and TRBJ2-5, is DVKVTQSSRYLVKRTGEKVFLECVQDMDHENMFWYRQDPGLGLRLIYFSYDVKMKEKGDIPEGYSVSREKKERFSLILESASTNQTSMYLCASREREGRGGETQYFGPGTRLLVL.

The V gene is TRBV12-5, the J gene TRBJ2-5; D is uncertain. This CDR3 contains 13 residues. Germline values: CDR1 LGHNT, CDR2 FRNRAP. V was clipped by 5 bases and J by 5 bases, with 12 bases between them. CDR3 sequence (DNA): TGTGCTAGTGGTCATCCAATGTCCGAGACCCAGTACTTC. Encoded protein: CASGHPMSETQYF.

This clonotype was observed at least ten times. CDR3 bases: TGTGCCAGCAGCTTCGAGACTAACTATGGCTACACCTTC. It codes for CASSFETNYGYTF. The chain joins TRBV7-9 to TRBJ1-2; D call uncertain. Germline V lookup: CDR1 SEHNR, CDR2 FQNEAQ (reference sequence). The CDR3 length is 13 residues. V lost 3 bases and J lost 0, with 5 bases in between.

The rearrangement joins TRBV2 to TRBJ1-6; D is possibly TRBD1 (6 bases). The germline V and J ends were trimmed by 10 bases and 2 bases, with 12 bases remaining between them. Germline V CDR1 and CDR2: SNHLY, FYNNEI. This CDR3 has 14 residues. CDR3 nucleotides: TGTGCCACAGGCGACAGGCCCTATAATTCACCCCTCCACTTT. Encoded protein: CATGDRPYNSPLHF.